The present TCR beta chain was sequenced within a study of T cells in Graves' hyperthyroidism and ophthalmopathy. The germline V gene encodes CDR1 SGDLS and CDR2 YYNGEE. The CDR3 is made up of 14 amino acids. As for this clonotype: A junction boundary mismatches the germline segment, possibly from a read error.

Amplification of TCR beta CDR3 regions was performed using RNA transcripts as template. TCR CDR3 underwent first-round RT-PCR with the HTBI primer set. TCRdb independently ran MiXCR on the multiplex PCR reads; one entry per CDR3 protein. The sample lists around 800,000 distinct CDR3 sequences; approximately 40% were seen once. J is TRBJ1-1 and V is TRBV9, with D hard to call. Sequenced material: blood. The receptor's source is a man aged 18-30 years with Graves' hyperthyroidism. CDR3 region: CVSSLAGGNTEAFF. The CDR3 nucleotides are TGTGTCAGCAGCCTTGCGGGCGGGAACACTGAAGCTTTCTTT.